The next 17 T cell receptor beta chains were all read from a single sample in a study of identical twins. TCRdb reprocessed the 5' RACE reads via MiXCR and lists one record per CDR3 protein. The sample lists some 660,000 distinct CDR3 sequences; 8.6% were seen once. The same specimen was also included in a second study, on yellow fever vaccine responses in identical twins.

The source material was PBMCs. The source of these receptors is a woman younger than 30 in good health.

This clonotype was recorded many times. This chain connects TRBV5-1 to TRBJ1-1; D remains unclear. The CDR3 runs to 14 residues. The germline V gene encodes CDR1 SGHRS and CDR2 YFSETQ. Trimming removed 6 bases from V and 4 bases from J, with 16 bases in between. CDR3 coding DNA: TGCGCCAGCATTCATATAGGCTTCTTCACTGAAGCTTTCTTT. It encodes CASIHIGFFTEAFF.

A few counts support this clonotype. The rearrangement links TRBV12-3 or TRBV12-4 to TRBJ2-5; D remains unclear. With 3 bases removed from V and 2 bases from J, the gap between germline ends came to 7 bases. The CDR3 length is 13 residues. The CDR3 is CASSFYRQETQYF. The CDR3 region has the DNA TGTGCCAGCAGTTTTTATCGACAAGAGACCCAGTACTTC.

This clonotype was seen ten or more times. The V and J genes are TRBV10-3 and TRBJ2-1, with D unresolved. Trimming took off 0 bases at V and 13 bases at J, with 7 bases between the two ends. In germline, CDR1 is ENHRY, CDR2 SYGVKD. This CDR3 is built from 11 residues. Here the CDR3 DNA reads TGTGCCATCAGTGAGTCTGGGGTACAGTTCTTC. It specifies CAISESGVQFF.

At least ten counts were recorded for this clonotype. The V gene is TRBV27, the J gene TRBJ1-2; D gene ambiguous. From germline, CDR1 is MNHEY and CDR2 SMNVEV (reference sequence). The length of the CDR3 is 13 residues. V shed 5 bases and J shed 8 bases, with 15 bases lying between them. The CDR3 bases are TGTGCCAGCAGTCTCCTGGGATCAGTCGGCTACACCTTC. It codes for CASSLLGSVGYTF.

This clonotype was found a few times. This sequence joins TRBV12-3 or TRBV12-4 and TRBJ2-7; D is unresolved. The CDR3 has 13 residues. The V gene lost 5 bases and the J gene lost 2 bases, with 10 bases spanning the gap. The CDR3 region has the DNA TGTGCCAGCAGTCCCAGGAGACCCTACGAGCAGTACTTC. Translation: CASSPRRPYEQYF.

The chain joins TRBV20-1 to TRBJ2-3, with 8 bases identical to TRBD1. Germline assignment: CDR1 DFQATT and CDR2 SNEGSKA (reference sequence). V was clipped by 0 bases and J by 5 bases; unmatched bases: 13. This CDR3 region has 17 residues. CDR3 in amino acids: CSARDQSAGGYGDTQYF. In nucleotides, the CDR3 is TGCAGTGCTAGAGATCAATCAGCAGGGGGCTATGGAGATACGCAGTATTTT.

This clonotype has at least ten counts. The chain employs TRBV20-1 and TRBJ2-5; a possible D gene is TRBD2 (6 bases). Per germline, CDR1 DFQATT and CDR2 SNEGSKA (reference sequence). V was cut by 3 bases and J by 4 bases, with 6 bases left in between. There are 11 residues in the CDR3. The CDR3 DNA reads TGCAGTGCTAGGCGGGGAGAGACCCAGTACTTC. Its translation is CSARRGETQYF.

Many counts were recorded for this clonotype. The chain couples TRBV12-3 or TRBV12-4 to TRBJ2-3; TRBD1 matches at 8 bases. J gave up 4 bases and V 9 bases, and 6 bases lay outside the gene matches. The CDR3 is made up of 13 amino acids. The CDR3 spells CASRQGSADTQYF. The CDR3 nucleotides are TGTGCCAGTCGACAGGGGAGCGCAGATACGCAGTATTTT.

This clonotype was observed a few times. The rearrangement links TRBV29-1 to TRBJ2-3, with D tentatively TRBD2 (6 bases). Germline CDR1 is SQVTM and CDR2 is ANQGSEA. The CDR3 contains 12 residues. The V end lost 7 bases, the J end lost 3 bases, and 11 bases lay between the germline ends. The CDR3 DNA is TGCAGCGCCGGGGGTGCAACAGATACGCAGTATTTT. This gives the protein CSAGGATDTQYF.

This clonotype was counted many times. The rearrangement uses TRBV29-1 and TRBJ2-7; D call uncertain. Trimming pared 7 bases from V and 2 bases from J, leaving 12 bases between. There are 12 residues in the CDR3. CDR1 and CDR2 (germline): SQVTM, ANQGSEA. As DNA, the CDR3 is TGCAGCGGATTACGTGGTACCTACGAGCAGTACTTC. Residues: CSGLRGTYEQYF.

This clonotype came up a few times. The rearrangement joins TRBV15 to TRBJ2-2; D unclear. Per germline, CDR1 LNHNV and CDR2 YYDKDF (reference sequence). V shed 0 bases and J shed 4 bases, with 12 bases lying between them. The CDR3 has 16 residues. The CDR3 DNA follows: TGTGCCACCAGCAGAGATTCACAGTACGGCACCGGGGAGCTGTTTTTT. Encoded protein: CATSRDSQYGTGELFF.

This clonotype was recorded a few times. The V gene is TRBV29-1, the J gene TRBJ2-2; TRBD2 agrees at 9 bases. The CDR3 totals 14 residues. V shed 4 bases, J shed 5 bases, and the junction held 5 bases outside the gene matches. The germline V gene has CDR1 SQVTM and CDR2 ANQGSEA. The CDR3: CSVAAGGRTGELFF. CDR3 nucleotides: TGCAGCGTTGCCGCGGGGGGGCGGACCGGGGAGCTGTTTTTT.

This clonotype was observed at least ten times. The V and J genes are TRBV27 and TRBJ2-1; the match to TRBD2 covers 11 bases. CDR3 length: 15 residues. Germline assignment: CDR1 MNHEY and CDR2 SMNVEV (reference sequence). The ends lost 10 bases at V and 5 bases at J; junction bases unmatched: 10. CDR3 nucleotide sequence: TGTGCCACCTTCTCCCGACTAGCGGGGAACAATGAGCAGTTCTTC. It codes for CATFSRLAGNNEQFF.

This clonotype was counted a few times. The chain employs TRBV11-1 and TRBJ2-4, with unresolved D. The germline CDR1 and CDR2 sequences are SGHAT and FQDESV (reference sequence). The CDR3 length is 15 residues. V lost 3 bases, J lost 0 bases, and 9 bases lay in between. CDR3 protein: CASSFSLQAKNIQYF. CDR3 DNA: TGTGCCAGCAGCTTCTCCCTTCAAGCCAAAAACATTCAGTACTTC. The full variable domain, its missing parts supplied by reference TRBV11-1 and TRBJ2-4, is EAEVAQSPRYKITEKSQAVAFWCDPISGHATLYWYRQILGQGPELLVQFQDESVVDDSQLPKDRFSAERLKGVDSTLKIQPAELGDSAMYLCASSFSLQAKNIQYFGAGTRLSVL.

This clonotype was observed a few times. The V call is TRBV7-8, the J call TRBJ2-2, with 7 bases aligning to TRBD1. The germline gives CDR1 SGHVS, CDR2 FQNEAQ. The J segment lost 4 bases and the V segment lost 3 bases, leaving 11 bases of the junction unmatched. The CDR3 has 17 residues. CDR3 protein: CASSFSATGVATGELFF. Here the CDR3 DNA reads TGTGCCAGCAGCTTTTCGGCTACAGGGGTCGCCACCGGGGAGCTGTTTTTT. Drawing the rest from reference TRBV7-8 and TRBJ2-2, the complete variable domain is GAGVSQSPRYKVAKRGQDVALRCDPISGHVSLFWYQQALGQGPEFLTYFQNEAQLDKSGLPSDRFFAERPEGSVSTLKIQRTQQEDSAVYLCASSFSATGVATGELFFGEGSRLTVL.

CDR3: CASRLSGVGSPLHF. CDR3 DNA sequence: TGTGCCAGCAGACTATCAGGAGTGGGGTCACCCCTCCACTTT. This chain connects TRBV5-6 to TRBJ1-6; D call uncertain. Trimming removed 5 bases from V and 10 bases from J, with 16 bases in between. Germline V gives CDR1 SGHDT, CDR2 YYEEEE. CDR3 length: 14 amino acids.

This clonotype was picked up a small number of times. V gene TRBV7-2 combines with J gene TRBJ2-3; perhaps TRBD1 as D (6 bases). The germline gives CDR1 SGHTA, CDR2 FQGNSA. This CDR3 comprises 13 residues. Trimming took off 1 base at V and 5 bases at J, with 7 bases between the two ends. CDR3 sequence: CASSLDRVDTQYF. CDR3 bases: TGTGCCAGCAGCTTAGACAGGGTAGATACGCAGTATTTT. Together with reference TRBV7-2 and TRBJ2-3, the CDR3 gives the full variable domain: GAGVSQSPSNKVTEKGKDVELRCDPISGHTALYWYRQSLGQGLEFLIYFQGNSAPDKSGLPSDRFSAERTGGSVSTLTIQRTQQEDSAVYLCASSLDRVDTQYFGPGTRLTVL.